A single sample is the source of the 22 T cell receptor beta chains below, sequenced in a study of cytomegalovirus exposure and HLA in healthy donors. TCRdb keeps only in-frame clones here, not all; method: immunoSEQ multiplex PCR. The sample records over 150,000 clones, 65% to 90% being singletons. The sample comprised PBMCs. Every receptor here comes from a man aged 18 to 30 in good health and CMV-seropositive.

The chain recombines TRBV6-5 with TRBJ1-1; TRBD1 might be the D (6 bases). V was trimmed by 6 bases and J by 8 bases, leaving 22 bases between them. CDR3 length equals 15 residues. Germline V lookup: CDR1 MNHEY, CDR2 SVGAGI. The CDR3 DNA reads TGTGCCAGCAGCAAGCGACAGGTTCTAAGTCAAGAAGCTTTCTTT. Translated, it gives CASSKRQVLSQEAFF.

V usage is TRBV5-1 and J usage is TRBJ1-2; the D gene is possibly TRBD1 (5 bases). The CDR3 has 16 residues. The germline V and J ends were trimmed by 3 bases and 0 bases, with 15 bases remaining between them. Germline loops: CDR1 SGHRS, CDR2 YFSETQ. This chain's CDR3 is CASSSPDDSSNYGYTF. The CDR3 coding sequence is TGCGCCAGCAGCTCGCCAGATGACAGTTCTAACTATGGCTACACCTTC.

V gene TRBV6-5 combines with J gene TRBJ1-2; possibly TRBD1 for D (5 bases). Trimming shortened V by 6 bases and J by 6 bases, and 8 bases separated the two germline ends. CDR1 is MNHEY, CDR2 SVGAGI, per germline. This CDR3 region has 11 residues. CDR3 loop: CASSPGNGYTF. The CDR3 region has the DNA TGTGCCAGCAGCCCAGGGAATGGCTACACCTTC.

This chain uses TRBV5-1 with TRBJ2-5; 7 nucleotides agree with TRBD1. The junction had 7 bases not matched to a gene; V was cut back by 4 bases and J by 4 bases. The germline V gene encodes CDR1 SGHRS and CDR2 YFSETQ. This CDR3 has 14 residues. The CDR3 region has the DNA TGCGCCAGCAGCGGCACAGGGGCAGGAGAGACCCAGTACTTC. Translating it yields CASSGTGAGETQYF.

This clone appeared once. The chain links TRBV6-1 to TRBJ2-7; perhaps TRBD1 as D (6 bases). The CDR3 runs to 12 residues. In germline, CDR1 is MNHNS, CDR2 SASEGT. Trimming left V 9 bases short and J 5 bases short, with 14 bases between. The CDR3 DNA follows: TGTGCCAGTGTAGCCAGGGGTCACGAGCAGTACTTC. Translating it yields CASVARGHEQYF.

V gene TRBV18 combines with J gene TRBJ2-3; the D is unclear. From germline, CDR1 is KGHSH and CDR2 LQKENI. The CDR3 covers 16 residues. With 0 bases removed from V and 5 bases from J, the gap between germline ends came to 15 bases. CDR3 DNA: TGTGCCAGCTCACCACCGTTACACACCCCCGAAGATACGCAGTATTTT. It encodes CASSPPLHTPEDTQYF.

This rearrangement joins TRBV27 to TRBJ2-7; TRBD2 agrees at 11 bases. V gave up 5 bases and J gave up 2 bases; unmatched junction bases: 2. The CDR3 is made up of 14 amino acids. The germline V gene has CDR1 MNHEY and CDR2 SMNVEV (reference sequence). The CDR3 nucleotides read TGTGCCAGCAGTACTAGCGGGAGTACCTACGAGCAGTACTTC. It encodes CASSTSGSTYEQYF.

This sequence joins TRBV13 and TRBJ1-2; 11 bases are a match to TRBD1. Germline trimming cut 5 bases from V and 6 bases from J; bases unmatched to any gene: 5. The germline V gene encodes CDR1 PRHDT and CDR2 FYEKMQ (reference sequence). The CDR3 contains 14 residues. In DNA form, the CDR3 reads TGTGCCAGCAGCACTGGACAGGGGGCCAATGGCTACACCTTC. Its translation: CASSTGQGANGYTF.

V is TRBV25-1 and J is TRBJ2-2; no clear D. CDR1 is MGHDK, CDR2 SYGVNS, per germline. The V end lost 4 bases, the J end lost 6 bases, and 15 bases lay between the germline ends. The CDR3 is 15 amino acids. The CDR3 DNA is TGTGCCAGCAGTGCCCCTGACCGGGTCTCCGGGGAGCTGTTTTTT. Residues: CASSAPDRVSGELFF.

This clone was picked up a small number of times. The genes are TRBV7-2 and TRBJ1-5, with 7 bases fitting TRBD1. The CDR3 loop spans 15 amino acids. The ends lost 2 bases at V and 6 bases at J; junction bases unmatched: 7. The germline CDR1 and CDR2 sequences are SGHTA and FQGNSA. As DNA, the CDR3 is TGTGCCAGCAGCTTAACTCGAGGGGGCGGTCAGCCCCAGCATTTT. Residues: CASSLTRGGGQPQHF.

CDR3 bases: TGTGCCAGCAGCTATCTTCCTCCGGGGGAAGAGACCCAGTACTTC. Translation: CASSYLPPGEETQYF. The V gene is TRBV11-2, the J gene TRBJ2-5; possibly TRBD2 for D (6 bases). V was trimmed by 4 bases and J by 3 bases, leaving 15 bases between them. Germline CDR1 SGHAT, CDR2 FQNNGV. This CDR3 has 15 amino acids.

The rearrangement joins TRBV2 to TRBJ1-2, with 8 bases identical to TRBD1. The CDR3 contains 15 residues. V lost 1 base, J lost 5 bases, and 6 bases stayed unmatched. Germline CDR1 reads SNHLY; CDR2 reads FYNNEI. The CDR3 is CASSEGGQARYGYTF. In DNA, the CDR3 is TGTGCCAGCAGTGAAGGGGGACAGGCCCGTTATGGCTACACCTTC. Using reference TRBV2 and TRBJ1-2 for the parts outside the CDR3, the full variable domain is EPEVTQTPSHQVTQMGQEVILRCVPISNHLYFYWYRQILGQKVEFLVSFYNNEISEKSEIFDDQFSVERPDGSNFTLKIRSTKLEDSAMYFCASSEGGQARYGYTFGSGTRLTVV.

The chain carries TRBV30 and TRBJ2-1, with D possibly matching TRBD1 (6 bases). CDR3 size: 14 residues. Trimming removed 4 bases from V and 5 bases from J, with 15 bases in between. Per germline, CDR1 GTSNPN and CDR2 SVGIG (reference sequence). The CDR3 sequence is CAWNGLGGNNEQFF. The CDR3 nucleotides read TGTGCCTGGAACGGTTTAGGGGGAAACAATGAGCAGTTCTTC.

V is TRBV9 and J is TRBJ2-7; no firm D call. In germline, CDR1 is SGDLS, CDR2 YYNGEE. V shed 4 bases and J shed 2 bases, with 4 bases lying between them. This CDR3 is 11 amino acids long. CDR3 DNA sequence: TGTGCCAGCAGCCAGACCTACGAGCAGTACTTC. Translated: CASSQTYEQYF.

The chain is built from TRBV5-4 and TRBJ1-1; a weak D match, TRBD1 (5 bases). CDR3 length: 15 residues. Trimming took off 0 bases at V and 3 bases at J, with 12 bases between the two ends. Germline V CDR1 and CDR2: SGHNT, YYREEE (reference sequence). This CDR3 reads CASSLANGGDTEAFF. In DNA form, the CDR3 reads TGTGCCAGCAGCTTGGCCAATGGGGGGGACACTGAAGCTTTCTTT.

This clone was observed a handful of times. The chain employs TRBV19 and TRBJ2-3; D may be TRBD1 (6 bases). CDR1 and CDR2 from the germline V gene are LNHDA and SQIVND (reference sequence). Between the trimmed V and J ends, which lost 4 bases and 4 bases, there was a span of 12 bases. This CDR3 comprises 14 residues. The CDR3 coding sequence is TGTGCCAGTAGTAGACGGGACAATTCAGATACGCAGTATTTT. Protein sequence: CASSRRDNSDTQYF.

The chain is built from TRBV30 and TRBJ2-5, with D possibly TRBD2 on 5 matching bases. The CDR3 has 15 residues. V lost 2 bases, J lost 1 base, and 14 bases lay in between. The germline V gene encodes CDR1 GTSNPN and CDR2 SVGIG (reference sequence). The CDR3 sequence: CAWSTIQDSQETQYF. The DNA for the CDR3 is TGTGCCTGGAGTACGATCCAGGACTCCCAAGAGACCCAGTACTTC.

The chain combines TRBV7-6 with TRBJ2-7; D gene uncertain. The CDR3 totals 14 residues. V shed 0 bases and J shed 2 bases, with 8 bases lying between them. From germline, CDR1 is SGHVS and CDR2 FNYEAQ. CDR3 DNA sequence: TGTGCCAGCAGCTTAGCGGCTAGAGCCTACGAGCAGTACTTC. Translating gives CASSLAARAYEQYF. The complete variable domain, with remaining parts taken from reference TRBV7-6 and TRBJ2-7, reads GAGVSQSPRYKVTKRGQDVALRCDPISGHVSLYWYRQALGQGPEFLTYFNYEAQQDKSGLPNDRFSAERPEGSISTLTIQRTEQRDSAMYRCASSLAARAYEQYFGPGTRLTVT.

Only one count was recorded for this clone. The V gene is TRBV11-2, the J gene TRBJ2-1; 16 nucleotides line up with TRBD2. This CDR3 is built from 16 residues. Looked up from germline, CDR1 is SGHAT and CDR2 is FQNNGV. Trimming removed 5 bases from V and 14 bases from J; junction bases left unmatched: 12. In nucleotides, the CDR3 is TGTGCCAGCAGCGCCAGCTCGGGACTAGCGGGAGGGCAGGAGTTCTTC. Protein product: CASSASSGLAGGQEFF. The full variable domain, in which reference TRBV11-2 and TRBJ2-1 provide the parts outside the CDR3, is EAGVAQSPRYKIIEKRQSVAFWCNPISGHATLYWYQQILGQGPKLLIQFQNNGVVDDSQLPKDRFSAERLKGVDSTLKIQPAKLEDSAVYLCASSASSGLAGGQEFFGPGTRLTVL.

This clone was counted only a few times. V usage is TRBV7-9 and J usage is TRBJ2-7; the match to TRBD2 covers 7 bases. The V gene end was trimmed by 3 bases and the J gene end by 1 base; junction bases not matched to a gene: 3. The germline CDR1 and CDR2 sequences are SEHNR and FQNEAQ (reference sequence). CDR3 length: 14 residues. The CDR3 reads CASSFLAESYEQYF. The DNA of the CDR3 is TGTGCCAGCAGCTTCCTAGCGGAGTCCTACGAGCAGTACTTC.

The V call is TRBV7-2, the J call TRBJ2-3; tentatively, D is TRBD2 (5 bases). Germline values: CDR1 SGHTA, CDR2 FQGNSA. The V end lost 4 bases, the J end lost 2 bases, and 7 bases lay between the germline ends. CDR3 length: 13 amino acids. The CDR3 nucleotides are TGTGCCAGCAGCTCCGGGATCACAGATACGCAGTATTTT. Amino acids: CASSSGITDTQYF. Based on the CDR3 plus reference TRBV7-2 and TRBJ2-3, the full variable domain is GAGVSQSPSNKVTEKGKDVELRCDPISGHTALYWYRQSLGQGLEFLIYFQGNSAPDKSGLPSDRFSAERTGGSVSTLTIQRTQQEDSAVYLCASSSGITDTQYFGPGTRLTVL.

The V and J genes are TRBV18 and TRBJ1-1; D unclear. The CDR3 is 14 residues long. Trimming left V 2 bases short and J 4 bases short, with 11 bases between. Germline CDR1 and CDR2: KGHSH and LQKENI. Here the CDR3 reads CASSPMRASTEAFF. The CDR3 coding sequence is TGTGCCAGCTCACCAATGAGGGCCAGCACTGAAGCTTTCTTT.